The 6 T cell receptor beta chains below come from one sample, sequenced in a study of CD8+CD57+ T cells in acquired aplastic anemia. Genomic DNA templated the TCR beta VDJ and CDR3 profiling. TCRdb fed the reads into MiXCR, producing one record per CDR3 protein. This sample has hundreds of thousands of distinct CDR3 sequences, with 55% to 70% found just once. Sequencing input: sorted CD4+, CD8+, or CD8+CD57+ T cells (not recorded which) from PBMCs. Source of these receptors: a human donor in good health, serving as a control.

V and J are TRBV30 and TRBJ1-1; D is uncertain. CDR3 size: 14 residues. The V gene's germline CDR1 is GTSNPN and CDR2 SVGIG (reference sequence). Trimming cost V 1 base and J 0 bases, with 9 bases left between them. The CDR3 loop is CAWSEGPMNTEAFF. The CDR3 DNA follows: TGTGCCTGGAGTGAAGGACCGATGAACACTGAAGCTTTCTTT.

About this clonotype itself: The CDR3 end shows no conserved phenylalanine or tryptophan, and so a read error is likely. The limits of the CDR3 on the DNA are not certain, so only TCRdb's listed CDR3 is given. The chain joins TRBV7-3 to TRBJ1-2; the table gives TRBD1 as D, unverified against the DNA. The CDR3 comprises 13 residues, both ends counted. In germline, CDR1 is SGHTA, CDR2 FQGTGA. CDR3 sequence reads: CASSLDEGDFFSY.

The chain carries TRBV12-3 or TRBV12-4 and TRBJ1-2, with 10 bases matching TRBD1. This CDR3 region has 14 residues. V was pared by 3 bases and J by 6 bases, with 4 bases of the junction left unmatched. CDR3 nucleotide sequence: TGTGCCAGCAGTTTTCCCGGGACAGGGGATGGCTACACCTTC. Its protein product is CASSFPGTGDGYTF.

This clonotype was counted many times. The chain employs TRBV6-6 and TRBJ2-3; TRBD2 matches 12 bases. After removal of 8 bases from V and 5 bases from J, the junction contained 5 bases not matched to a gene. Germline CDR1 and CDR2: MNHNY and SVGAGI (reference sequence). The CDR3 runs to 14 residues. For the CDR3, the DNA is TGTGCCAGCGCCAGACTAGCGGGGGTAGATACGCAGTATTTT. It is translated as CASARLAGVDTQYF.

This clonotype appeared once. V is TRBV7-3 and J is TRBJ2-3, with unresolved D. The CDR3 loop spans 14 amino acids. Between the trimmed V and J ends, which lost 5 bases and 1 base, there was a span of 10 bases. CDR1 and CDR2 from the germline V gene are SGHTA and FQGTGA. CDR3 sequence: CASSAGGGTDTQYF. The DNA of the CDR3 is TGTGCCAGCAGCGCCGGTGGGGGCACAGATACGCAGTATTTT.

CDR3 sequence: CAISEPKGVNEYTF. Written as DNA, the CDR3 is TGTGCCATCAGTGAACCCAAAGGGGTCAATGAATACACCTTC. V gene TRBV10-3 combines with J gene TRBJ1-2; weak D call: TRBD1 (5 bases). V lost 3 bases and J lost 11, with 19 bases in between. Looked up from germline, CDR1 is ENHRY and CDR2 is SYGVKD. The CDR3 spans 14 residues.